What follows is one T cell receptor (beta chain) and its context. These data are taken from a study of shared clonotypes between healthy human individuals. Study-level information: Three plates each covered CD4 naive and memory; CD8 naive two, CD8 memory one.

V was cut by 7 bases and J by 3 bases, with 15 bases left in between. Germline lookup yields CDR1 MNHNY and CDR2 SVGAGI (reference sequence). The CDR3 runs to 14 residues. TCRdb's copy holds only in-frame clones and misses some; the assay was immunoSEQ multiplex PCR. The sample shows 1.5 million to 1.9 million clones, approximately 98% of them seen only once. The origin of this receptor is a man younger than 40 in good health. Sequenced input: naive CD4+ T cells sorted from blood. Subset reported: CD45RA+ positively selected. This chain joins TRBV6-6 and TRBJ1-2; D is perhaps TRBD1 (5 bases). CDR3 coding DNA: TGTGCCAGCACTTCGGGGGGAAGTGACTATGGCTACACCTTC. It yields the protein CASTSGGSDYGYTF.